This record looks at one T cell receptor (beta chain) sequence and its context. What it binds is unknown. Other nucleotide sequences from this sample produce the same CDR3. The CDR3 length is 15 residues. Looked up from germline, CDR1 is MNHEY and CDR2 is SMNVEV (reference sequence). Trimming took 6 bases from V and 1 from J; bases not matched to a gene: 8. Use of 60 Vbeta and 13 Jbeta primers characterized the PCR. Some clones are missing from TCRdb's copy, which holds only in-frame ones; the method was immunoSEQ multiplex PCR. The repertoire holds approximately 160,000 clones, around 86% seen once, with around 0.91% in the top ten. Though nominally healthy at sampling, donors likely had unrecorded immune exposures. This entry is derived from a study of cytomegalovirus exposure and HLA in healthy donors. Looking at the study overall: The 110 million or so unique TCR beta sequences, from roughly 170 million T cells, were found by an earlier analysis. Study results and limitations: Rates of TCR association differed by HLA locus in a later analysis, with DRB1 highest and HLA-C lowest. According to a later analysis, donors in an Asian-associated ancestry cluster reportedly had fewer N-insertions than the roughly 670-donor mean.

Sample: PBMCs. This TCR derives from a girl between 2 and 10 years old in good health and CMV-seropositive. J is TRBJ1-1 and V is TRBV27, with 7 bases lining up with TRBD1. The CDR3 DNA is TGTGCCAGCAGGACAGGGTCCTACCCGAACACTGAAGCTTTCTTT. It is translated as CASRTGSYPNTEAFF.